This T cell receptor beta chain appears in the sequencing data of a study of blood T cell repertoires in COVID-19. In the study overall: Samples representing acute and convalescent COVID-19 were sourced from the United States, Italy and Spain. The analysed material was cDNA or gDNA that came from T cells, B-cell-depleted T cells, or PBMCs.

How the authors handled the data: Amplification with reference gene primers provided the estimates of nucleated cell counts. Profiled with immunoSEQ multiplex PCR; TCRdb holds only in-frame clones, not every one. D and trimming were read from the DNA, whereas the V and J calls and clone size are those reported in that table. The data show fewer than 250,000 clones, 85% to 90% seen once. Germline-derived CDR1 and CDR2 are SGDLS and YYNGEE. CDR3 size: 16 residues. V lost 2 bases and J 0 bases, leaving 15 bases between the germline ends. V and J are TRBV9 and TRBJ2-7; a possible D gene is TRBD2 (5 bases). Sequencing was carried out using peripheral blood. The TCR originated in a woman aged 55-70 years with acute or convalescent COVID-19. The CDR3 sequence is CASSVREGSSSYEQYF. The CDR3 DNA is TGTGCCAGCAGCGTTCGCGAGGGCAGCAGCTCCTACGAGCAGTACTTC. The variable domain in full, with the rest retrieved from reference TRBV9 and TRBJ2-7, is DSGVTQTPKHLITATGQRVTLRCSPRSGDLSVYWYQQSLDQGLQFLIQYYNGEERAKGNILERFSAQQFPDLHSELNLSSLELGDSALYFCASSVREGSSSYEQYFGPGTRLTVT.